A single sample gave rise to the 9 T cell receptor beta chains below, sequenced in a study of T cells in localized non-small cell lung cancer. Here immunoSEQ multiplex PCR was the method, and the copy in TCRdb shows in-frame clones only, minus some. Found here are tens of thousands of clones, 70% to 90% of them singletons; the top ten hold over 2.5%. The material sequenced was peripheral blood, taken before any cancer treatment. These receptors were obtained from a female donor over 55 with stage I lung adenocarcinoma.

This chain connects TRBV5-1 to TRBJ1-2; TRBD1 aligns across 9 bases. J was trimmed by 8 bases and V by 4 bases; bases with no gene match: 12. Germline-derived CDR1 and CDR2 are SGHRS and YFSETQ. The CDR3 covers 15 residues. CDR3 sequence reads: CASSPGTGPRDGYTF. In DNA form, the CDR3 reads TGCGCCAGCAGCCCGGGGACAGGGCCTAGGGACGGCTACACCTTC.

The chain couples TRBV30 to TRBJ1-1; maybe TRBD1 (5 bases). Trimming left V 2 bases short and J 1 base short, with 11 bases between. The germline V gene has CDR1 GTSNPN and CDR2 SVGIG (reference sequence). The CDR3 has 14 residues. The CDR3 region is CAWSPRGRNTEAFF. DNA for the CDR3: TGTGCCTGGAGTCCTAGGGGAAGGAACACTGAAGCTTTCTTT.

V gene TRBV5-1 combines with J gene TRBJ1-4; 7 nucleotides agree with TRBD1. Trimming cost V 3 bases and J 4 bases; bases outside gene matches: 3. Germline CDR1 reads SGHRS; CDR2 reads YFSETQ. This CDR3 has 14 amino acids. CDR3 region: CASSWQGGNEKLFF. DNA of the CDR3: TGCGCCAGCAGCTGGCAGGGGGGTAATGAAAAACTGTTTTTT. The variable domain in full, completed from reference TRBV5-1 and TRBJ1-4, reads KAGVTQTPRYLIKTRGQQVTLSCSPISGHRSVSWYQQTPGQGLQFLFEYFSETQRNKGNFPGRFSGRQFSNSRSEMNVSTLELGDSALYLCASSWQGGNEKLFFGSGTQLSVL.

The chain links TRBV5-1 to TRBJ1-1; 12 positions agree with TRBD1. CDR1 and CDR2 (germline): SGHRS, YFSETQ. There are 16 residues in the CDR3. V lost 2 bases, J lost 6 bases, and 8 bases stayed unmatched. CDR3 sequence: CASSLTAGTGGSEAFF. CDR3 DNA sequence: TGCGCCAGCAGCTTAACTGCCGGGACAGGGGGCTCTGAAGCTTTCTTT.

This chain connects TRBV6-5 to TRBJ2-5, with D possibly matching TRBD1 (5 bases). CDR1 and CDR2 from the germline V gene are MNHEY and SVGAGI. CDR3 length equals 15 residues. Trimming shortened V by 2 bases and J by 0 bases, and 10 bases separated the two germline ends. The CDR3 region has the DNA TGTGCCAGCAGTTACGGGGCTGGGAACCAAGAGACCCAGTACTTC. Protein: CASSYGAGNQETQYF.

The V gene is TRBV28, the J gene TRBJ1-5; D possibly corresponds to TRBD1 (6 bases). The CDR3 covers 15 residues. Trimming took off 4 bases at V and 6 bases at J, with 16 bases between the two ends. CDR1 is MDHEN and CDR2 is SYDVKM in the germline V gene. The CDR3, as DNA: TGTGCCAGCAGTTATGTACAGGGTCGAGCTCAGCCCCAGCATTTT. Amino acid sequence: CASSYVQGRAQPQHF.

The V and J genes are TRBV28 and TRBJ1-5; 9 positions match TRBD1. Germline values: CDR1 MDHEN, CDR2 SYDVKM. The CDR3 consists of 15 residues. V trimming: 6 bases; J trimming: 5 bases; junction bases outside the gene matches: 8. CDR3 sequence: CASSGDRVVHQPQHF. CDR3 DNA sequence: TGTGCCAGCAGCGGGGACAGGGTGGTTCATCAGCCCCAGCATTTT. The variable domain in full, completed from reference TRBV28 and TRBJ1-5, reads DVKVTQSSRYLVKRTGEKVFLECVQDMDHENMFWYRQDPGLGLRLIYFSYDVKMKEKGDIPEGYSVSREKKERFSLILESASTNQTSMYLCASSGDRVVHQPQHFGDGTRLSIL.

The rearrangement links TRBV10-3 to TRBJ1-2; D is undetermined. Germline CDR1 reads ENHRY; CDR2 reads SYGVKD. This CDR3 has 12 amino acids. The V end lost 0 bases, the J end lost 4 bases, and 3 bases lay between the germline ends. The CDR3 nucleotides read TGTGCCATCAGTGAGTCGGCCTATGGCTACACCTTC. Translated, it gives CAISESAYGYTF.

J is TRBJ2-3 and V is TRBV6-1; D might be TRBD1 (6 bases). The ends were cut back, 7 bases at V and 1 base at J, with 12 bases in the middle. CDR3 length: 14 residues. Germline CDR1 MNHNS, CDR2 SASEGT. The chain's CDR3 is CASNPRGRTDTQYF. The DNA of the CDR3 is TGTGCCAGCAACCCCAGGGGCCGCACAGATACGCAGTATTTT.